The sequence of this T cell receptor beta chain was determined in a study of technical replicates of blood from a handful of donors. Assay: immunoSEQ multiplex PCR; the TCRdb copy retains only in-frame clones and omits some. The table has under 85,000 clones, approximately 97% seen once; the top ten hold approximately 0.2%. There are 13 residues in the CDR3. V was shortened by 3 bases and J by 4 bases, with 7 bases between the two germline ends. CDR1 and CDR2 (germline): GTSNPN, SVGIG (reference sequence). The rearrangement joins TRBV30 to TRBJ2-6, with unresolved D. The source is a human donor in good health. Sequenced material: T cells isolated from PBMCs. In nucleotides, the CDR3 is TGTGCCTGGAGGACAATCGGGGCCAACGTCCTGACTTTC. It is translated as CAWRTIGANVLTF.